Listed below are T cell receptor beta chains from one sample, sequenced in a study of T cells in Graves' hyperthyroidism and ophthalmopathy. TCRdb used MiXCR to reprocess the multiplex PCR reads, holding one entry per CDR3 protein. The sample records 450,000 to 650,000 distinct CDR3 sequences, about 15% being singletons. The sequenced sample consisted of blood. The receptors originated from a woman in her late teens or twenties with Graves' ophthalmopathy. CDR3s include the opening cysteine and the closing phenylalanine or tryptophan. The D gene is left open where the match is weak. The size entry is marked missing in some rows and otherwise reads once, few, many or a size class.

cdr3_aa	cdr3_nt	v_call	j_call	d_call	clone_size
CASSLVSVFEQFF	TGCGCCAGCAGCTTGGTGTCAGTATTTGAGCAGTTCTTC	TRBV5-1	TRBJ2-1	NA	NA
CASSFSSRSNTQYF	TGTGCCAGCAGTTTCAGTTCCCGGTCAAATACGCAGTATTTT	TRBV28	TRBJ2-3	NA	many
CASSQEGWDNIQYF	TGCGCCAGCAGCCAAGAGGGGTGGGATAACATTCAGTACTTC	TRBV4-3	TRBJ2-4	NA	few
CASSRQRGRTGELFF	TGTGCCAGCAGCCGGCAGCGGGGGAGGACCGGGGAGCTGTTTTTT	TRBV3-1	TRBJ2-2	TRBD2	few
CAASAATMNTEAFF	TGTGCAGCTTCGGCAGCTACTATGAACACTGAAGCTTTCTTT	TRBV6-1	TRBJ1-1	NA	few
CASSSTRVNEQFF	TGTGCCAGCAGTTCTACCAGGGTAAATGAGCAGTTCTTC	TRBV27	TRBJ2-1	NA	many
CASSQDARGTEAFF	TGCGCCAGCAGCCAAGACGCAAGGGGCACTGAAGCTTTCTTT	TRBV4-1	TRBJ1-1	NA	NA
CATSDFPRVLTYNEQFF	TGTGCCACCAGTGATTTCCCCAGGGTACTGACCTACAATGAGCAGTTCTTC	TRBV24-1	TRBJ2-1	NA	many
CASSPNLVSSYEQYF	TGTGCCAGCAGCCCTAATCTGGTAAGCTCCTACGAGCAGTACTTC	TRBV28	TRBJ2-7	NA	many
CSVDPTLGIEQFF	TGCAGCGTTGACCCCACACTTGGAATTGAGCAGTTCTTC	TRBV29-1	TRBJ2-1	NA	NA
CASSEVSEFHQPQHF	TGTGCCAGCAGTGAAGTGAGCGAATTTCATCAGCCCCAGCATTTT	TRBV6-1	TRBJ1-5	NA	few
CASSQGFGASDTQYF	TGCGCCAGCAGCCAAGGGTTCGGGGCCTCCGATACGCAGTATTTT	TRBV4-3	TRBJ2-3	NA	few
CASSPRQGTQGNSPLHF	TGTGCCAGCAGTCCCCGACAGGGAACACAGGGGAATTCACCCCTCCACTTT	TRBV12-3/TRBV12-4	TRBJ1-6	TRBD1	many
CASSDETSSSYNEQFF	TGTGCCAGCAGCGACGAAACTAGTTCCTCCTACAATGAGCAGTTCTTC	TRBV11-2	TRBJ2-1	NA	NA
CASSQDRTVNQPQHF	TGTGCCAGCAGCCAAGATAGGACAGTGAATCAGCCCCAGCATTTT	TRBV4-2	TRBJ1-5	NA	NA
CASSFHGAEKLFF	TGTGCCAGCAGTTTTCACGGGGCCGAAAAACTGTTTTTT	TRBV27	TRBJ1-4	NA	few
CASSKEKGTDTQYF	TGCGCCAGCAGCAAGGAAAAAGGCACAGATACGCAGTATTTT	TRBV5-1	TRBJ2-3	NA	NA
CASSGLGSGDEQFF	TGTGCCAGCAGTGGCCTAGGAAGCGGGGATGAGCAGTTCTTC	TRBV25-1	TRBJ2-1	TRBD2	NA
CASSEHRQHHSGNTIYF	TGTGCCAGCAGCGAACACCGACAGCACCACTCTGGAAACACCATATATTTT	TRBV9	TRBJ1-3	NA	few
CSARGLGGVGFRGTEAFF	TGCAGTGCTAGAGGTTTAGGGGGAGTCGGCTTCCGCGGCACTGAAGCTTTCTTT	TRBV20-1	TRBJ1-1	NA	many
CASSLGIAREQYF	TGTGCCAGCAGCTTAGGAATAGCCCGCGAGCAGTACTTC	TRBV7-9	TRBJ2-7	NA	NA
CASSFTGAGDTQYF	TGTGCCAGCAGTTTCACGGGGGCGGGAGATACGCAGTATTTT	TRBV27	TRBJ2-3	NA	many
CSARGGLAFYEQYF	TGCAGTGCTAGGGGAGGACTAGCGTTCTACGAGCAGTACTTC	TRBV20-1	TRBJ2-7	TRBD2	NA
CASSRTSGGSPGTYNEQFF	TGCGCCAGCAGCCGAACTAGCGGGGGGTCCCCCGGTACCTACAATGAGCAGTTCTTC	TRBV5-1	TRBJ2-1	TRBD2	many
CASSLYGSTKETQYF	TGTGCCAGCAGCTTATACGGGTCGACCAAAGAGACCCAGTACTTC	TRBV11-2	TRBJ2-5	NA	many
CASSLEVRVDYGYTF	TGCGCCAGCAGCTTGGAGGTCAGGGTGGACTATGGCTACACCTTC	TRBV5-1	TRBJ1-2	NA	many
CAWMDRVWGYTF	TGTGCCTGGATGGACAGGGTTTGGGGCTACACCTTC	TRBV30	TRBJ1-2	TRBD1	NA
CASSLAAGGQETQYF	TGTGCCAGCAGCTTAGCAGCGGGGGGTCAAGAGACCCAGTACTTC	TRBV13	TRBJ2-5	TRBD2	few
CASSDGWGYTF	TGTGCCAGCAGTGATGGTTGGGGCTACACCTTC	TRBV6-4	TRBJ1-2	NA	NA
CAWRIGRWTNYGYTF	TGTGCCTGGAGAATCGGGCGTTGGACTAACTATGGCTACACCTTC	TRBV30	TRBJ1-2	NA	many
CASSSGQGASGYTF	TGTGCCAGCAGTTCTGGACAGGGGGCTAGTGGCTACACCTTC	TRBV12-3/TRBV12-4	TRBJ1-2	TRBD1	few
CASRFDRVNTEAFF	TGTGCCAGCAGGTTCGACAGGGTGAACACTGAAGCTTTCTTT	TRBV28	TRBJ1-1	TRBD1	few